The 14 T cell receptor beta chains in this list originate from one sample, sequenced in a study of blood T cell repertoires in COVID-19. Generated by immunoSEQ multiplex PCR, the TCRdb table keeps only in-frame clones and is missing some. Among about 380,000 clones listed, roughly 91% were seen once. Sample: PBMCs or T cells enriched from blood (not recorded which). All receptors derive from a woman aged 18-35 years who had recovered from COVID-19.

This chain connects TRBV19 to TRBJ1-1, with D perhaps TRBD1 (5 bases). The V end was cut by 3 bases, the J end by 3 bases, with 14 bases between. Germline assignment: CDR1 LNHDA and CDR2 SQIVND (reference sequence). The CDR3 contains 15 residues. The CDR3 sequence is CASSMRGVVDTEAFF. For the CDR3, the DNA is TGTGCCAGTAGTATGCGGGGGGTGGTTGACACTGAAGCTTTCTTT.

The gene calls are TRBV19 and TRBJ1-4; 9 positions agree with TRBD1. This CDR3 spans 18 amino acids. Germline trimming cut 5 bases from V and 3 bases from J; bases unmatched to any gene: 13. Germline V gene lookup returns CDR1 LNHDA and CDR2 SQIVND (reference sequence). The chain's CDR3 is CASSPRTGAVVANEKLFF. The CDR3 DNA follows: TGTGCCAGTAGTCCACGGACAGGGGCGGTAGTAGCTAATGAAAAACTGTTTTTT.

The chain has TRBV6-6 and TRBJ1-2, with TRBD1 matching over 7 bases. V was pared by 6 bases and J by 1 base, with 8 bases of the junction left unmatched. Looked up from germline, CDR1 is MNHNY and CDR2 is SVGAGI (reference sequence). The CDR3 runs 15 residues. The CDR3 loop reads CASRLTQGNNYGYTF. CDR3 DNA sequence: TGTGCCAGCAGACTGACACAGGGGAATAACTATGGCTACACCTTC.

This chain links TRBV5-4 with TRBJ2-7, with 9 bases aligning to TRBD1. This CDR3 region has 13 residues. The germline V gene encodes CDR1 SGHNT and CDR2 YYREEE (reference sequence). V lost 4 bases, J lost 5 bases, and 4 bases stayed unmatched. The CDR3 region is CASSGTGSHEQYF. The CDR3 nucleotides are TGTGCCAGCAGCGGGACAGGGTCCCACGAGCAGTACTTC.

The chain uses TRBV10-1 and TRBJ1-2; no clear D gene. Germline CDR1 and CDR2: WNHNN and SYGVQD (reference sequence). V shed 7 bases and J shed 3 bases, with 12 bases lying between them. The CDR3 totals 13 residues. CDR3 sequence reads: CASTGILDYGYTF. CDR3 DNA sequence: TGCGCCAGCACCGGGATTCTTGACTATGGCTACACCTTC.

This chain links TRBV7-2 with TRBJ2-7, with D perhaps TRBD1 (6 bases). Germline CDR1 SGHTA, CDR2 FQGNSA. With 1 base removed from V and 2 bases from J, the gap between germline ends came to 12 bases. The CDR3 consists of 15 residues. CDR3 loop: CASSLDTAGAYEQYF. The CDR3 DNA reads TGTGCCAGCAGCTTAGACACCGCAGGGGCCTACGAGCAGTACTTC.

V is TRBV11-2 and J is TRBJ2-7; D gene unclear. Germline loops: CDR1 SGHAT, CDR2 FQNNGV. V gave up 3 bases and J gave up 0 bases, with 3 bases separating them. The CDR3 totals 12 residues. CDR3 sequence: CASSLSSYEQYF. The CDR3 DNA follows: TGTGCCAGCAGCTTGAGCTCCTACGAGCAGTACTTC.

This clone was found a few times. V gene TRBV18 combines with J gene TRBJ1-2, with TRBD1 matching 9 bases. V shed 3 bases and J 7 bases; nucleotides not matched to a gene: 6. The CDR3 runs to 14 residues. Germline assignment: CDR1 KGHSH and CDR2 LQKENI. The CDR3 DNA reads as TGTGCCAGCTCACCCGACGGGACAGGGTTTGGCTACACCTTC. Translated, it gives CASSPDGTGFGYTF.

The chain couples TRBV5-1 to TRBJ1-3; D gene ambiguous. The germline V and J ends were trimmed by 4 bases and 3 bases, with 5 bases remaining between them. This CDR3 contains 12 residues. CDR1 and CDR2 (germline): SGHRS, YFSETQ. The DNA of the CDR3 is TGCGCCAGCAGCGAGGATGGAAACACCATATATTTT. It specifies CASSEDGNTIYF. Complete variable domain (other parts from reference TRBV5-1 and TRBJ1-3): KAGVTQTPRYLIKTRGQQVTLSCSPISGHRSVSWYQQTPGQGLQFLFEYFSETQRNKGNFPGRFSGRQFSNSRSEMNVSTLELGDSALYLCASSEDGNTIYFGEGSWLTVV.

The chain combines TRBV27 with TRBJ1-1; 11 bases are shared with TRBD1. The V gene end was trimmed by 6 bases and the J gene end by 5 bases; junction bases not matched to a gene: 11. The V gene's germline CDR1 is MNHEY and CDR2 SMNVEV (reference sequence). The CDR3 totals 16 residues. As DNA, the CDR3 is TGTGCCAGCAGGGGGCGGGACAGGGGGGATAGGACTGAAGCTTTCTTT. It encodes CASRGRDRGDRTEAFF.

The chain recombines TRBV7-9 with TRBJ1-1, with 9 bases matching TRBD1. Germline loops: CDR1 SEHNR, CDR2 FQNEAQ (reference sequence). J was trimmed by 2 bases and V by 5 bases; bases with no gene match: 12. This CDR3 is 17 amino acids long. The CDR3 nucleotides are TGTGCCAGCAGCCCTTTACAGGGGGCTCGGGTAAACACTGAAGCTTTCTTT. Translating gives CASSPLQGARVNTEAFF.

The DNA of the CDR3 is TGTGCCAGCAGTTTCTCTCGGGGGCCCCAGCATTTT. Protein sequence: CASSFSRGPQHF. V and J are TRBV12-3 or TRBV12-4 and TRBJ1-5; no firm D call. Trimming shortened V by 3 bases and J by 9 bases, and 9 bases separated the two germline ends. CDR3 size: 12 residues.

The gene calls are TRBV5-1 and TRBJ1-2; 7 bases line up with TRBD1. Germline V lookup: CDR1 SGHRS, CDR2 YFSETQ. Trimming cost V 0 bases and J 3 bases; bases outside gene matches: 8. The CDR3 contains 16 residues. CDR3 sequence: CASSLEGQPHDYGYTF. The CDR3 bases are TGCGCCAGCAGCTTGGAGGGACAGCCTCACGACTATGGCTACACCTTC.

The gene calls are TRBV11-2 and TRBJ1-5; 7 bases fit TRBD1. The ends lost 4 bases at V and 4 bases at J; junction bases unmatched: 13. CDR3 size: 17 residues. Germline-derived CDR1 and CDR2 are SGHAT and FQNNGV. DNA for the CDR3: TGTGCCAGCAGCTGGACCGCAGACAGGGTCGGGAATCAGCCCCAGCATTTT. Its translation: CASSWTADRVGNQPQHF.